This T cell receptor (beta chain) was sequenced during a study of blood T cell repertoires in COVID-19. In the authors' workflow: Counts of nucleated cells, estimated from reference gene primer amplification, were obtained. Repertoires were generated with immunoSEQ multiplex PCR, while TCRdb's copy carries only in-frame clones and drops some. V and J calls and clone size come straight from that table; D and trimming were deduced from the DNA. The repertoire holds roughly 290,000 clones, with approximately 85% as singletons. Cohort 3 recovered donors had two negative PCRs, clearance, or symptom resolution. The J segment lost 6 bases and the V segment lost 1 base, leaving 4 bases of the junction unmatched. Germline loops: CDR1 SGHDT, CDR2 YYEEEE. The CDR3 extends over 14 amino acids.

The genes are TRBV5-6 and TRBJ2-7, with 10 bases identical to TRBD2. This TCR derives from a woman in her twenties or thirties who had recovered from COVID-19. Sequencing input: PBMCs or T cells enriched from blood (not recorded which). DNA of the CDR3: TGTGCCAGCAGCTTGAGCGGGAGGGCTGCCGAGCAGTACTTC. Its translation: CASSLSGRAAEQYF.